The next 32 T cell receptor beta chains were all read from a single sample in a study of shared clonotypes between healthy human individuals. Naive-designated CD8 cells lacked CD45RO, were positively enriched for CCR7, and omitted terminally differentiated effector memory CD45RA+ cells. Here immunoSEQ multiplex PCR was the method, and the copy in TCRdb shows in-frame clones only, minus some. The profile covers about 2.1 million clones, with roughly 91% appearing a single time and 1.5% to 2% taken by the ten largest. The sample consisted of naive CD8+ T cells from PBMCs. Source of these receptors: a man between 18 and 35 years old in good health. Some clones in this sample may be carry-over from other donors' samples.

The chain is built from TRBV7-3 and TRBJ2-1; D is uncertain. CDR1 and CDR2 (germline): SGHTA, FQGTGA. V was cut by 0 bases and J by 9 bases, with 6 bases left in between. The CDR3 spans 12 residues. CDR3 sequence (DNA): TGTGCCAGCAGCTTAACCCACGGTGAGCAGTTCTTC. Its protein product is CASSLTHGEQFF.

The gene calls are TRBV11-2 and TRBJ2-1; weak D call: TRBD2 (5 bases). V was cut by 5 bases and J by 12 bases, with 17 bases left in between. The CDR3 is 13 amino acids. Germline CDR1 reads SGHAT; CDR2 reads FQNNGV. The CDR3 is CASSPSGLVGQFF. The CDR3 region has the DNA TGTGCCAGCAGCCCATCCGGACTGGTTGGGCAGTTCTTC.

The chain recombines TRBV5-4 with TRBJ1-2; D call uncertain. The CDR3 spans 14 residues. The V gene lost 6 bases and the J gene lost 4 bases, with 16 bases spanning the gap. CDR1 and CDR2 from the germline V gene are SGHNT and YYREEE (reference sequence). The CDR3: CASTNWTNSYGYTF. The CDR3 DNA is TGTGCCAGCACGAATTGGACTAATTCCTATGGCTACACCTTC.

J is TRBJ1-2 and V is TRBV28, with a possible D match to TRBD1 (5 bases). The CDR3 extends over 14 amino acids. Germline CDR1 and CDR2: MDHEN and SYDVKM. V lost 1 base, J lost 6 bases, and 12 bases lay in between. The CDR3 DNA follows: TGTGCCAGCAGTTTATCTCCAGGGTTACATGGCTACACCTTC. It encodes CASSLSPGLHGYTF.

The V and J genes are TRBV5-1 and TRBJ2-7, with TRBD2 identical over 9 bases. CDR1 and CDR2 from the germline V gene are SGHRS and YFSETQ. The CDR3 spans 13 residues. The trim removed 4 bases at V and 6 bases at J, leaving 5 bases unmatched. The CDR3: CASSDSGRSEQYF. CDR3 nucleotides: TGCGCCAGCAGCGATAGCGGGAGATCCGAGCAGTACTTC.

The V and J genes are TRBV29-1 and TRBJ1-2, with D uncertain. Germline assignment: CDR1 SQVTM and CDR2 ANQGSEA. This CDR3 has 14 amino acids. The V end was cut by 3 bases, the J end by 4 bases, with 15 bases between. The CDR3 loop reads CSVEGLPISYGYTF. The DNA for the CDR3 is TGCAGCGTTGAGGGCCTCCCCATTTCCTATGGCTACACCTTC.

This clone was recorded only once. The rearrangement joins TRBV28 to TRBJ2-3, with no clear D. This CDR3 is built from 16 residues. V lost 7 bases and J 2 bases, leaving 19 bases between the germline ends. Germline V CDR1 and CDR2: MDHEN, SYDVKM. The CDR3 reads CASTFTPQIHTDTQYF. CDR3 sequence (DNA): TGTGCCAGCACCTTTACCCCACAAATCCACACAGATACGCAGTATTTT.

The chain combines TRBV15 with TRBJ1-1; the D is unclear. Trimming took off 5 bases at V and 4 bases at J, with 17 bases between the two ends. Germline CDR1 is LNHNV and CDR2 is YYDKDF (reference sequence). This CDR3 region has 15 residues. The CDR3 nucleotides are TGTGCCACCAGCTCGCCGGACCGCCTCGGCACTGAAGCTTTCTTT. Amino acids: CATSSPDRLGTEAFF.

This chain links TRBV5-6 with TRBJ2-7, with D perhaps TRBD2 (5 bases). CDR1 and CDR2 from the germline V gene are SGHDT and YYEEEE. Trimming shortened V by 0 bases and J by 5 bases, and 21 bases separated the two germline ends. The CDR3 loop spans 17 amino acids. The DNA of the CDR3 is TGTGCCAGCAGCTTGGCCGTAGCAGGAACCTCCGGGGACGAGCAGTACTTC. This gives the protein CASSLAVAGTSGDEQYF.

A single count supports this clone. The chain is built from TRBV4-1 and TRBJ2-1; D is uncertain. The CDR3 totals 16 residues. CDR1 is MGHRA, CDR2 YSYEKL, per germline. The V end lost 1 base, the J end lost 5 bases, and 15 bases lay between the germline ends. DNA of the CDR3: TGCGCCAGCAGCCAAGGAGGCATAGAATGGGACAATGAGCAGTTCTTC. This translates into CASSQGGIEWDNEQFF.

This rearrangement joins TRBV7-9 to TRBJ1-4; 7 bases are shared with TRBD1. This CDR3 has 15 residues. The germline CDR1 and CDR2 sequences are SEHNR and FQNEAQ (reference sequence). The V gene end was trimmed by 6 bases and the J gene end by 6 bases; junction bases not matched to a gene: 10. CDR3 nucleotide sequence: TGTGCCAGCAGATGGGGAGCGGGGACAGATGAAAAACTGTTTTTT. Encoded protein: CASRWGAGTDEKLFF.

The CDR3 DNA reads as TGTGCCAGCAGCCATGGCGGTCTAATCGCTGGAGGGGAGCAGTACTTC. Translation gives CASSHGGLIAGGEQYF. The chain has TRBV14 and TRBJ2-7; weak D call: TRBD2 (6 bases). V gave up 3 bases and J gave up 7 bases, with 22 bases separating them. CDR3 length: 16 amino acids. Germline assignment: CDR1 SGHDN and CDR2 FVKESK.

Comment on this clone: Other DNA sequences in this specimen translate into the identical CDR3. The genes are TRBV11-2 and TRBJ1-1; D unresolved. This CDR3 has 11 residues. V lost 1 base and J 8 bases, leaving 5 bases between the germline ends. Germline V gene sequence: CDR1 SGHAT, CDR2 FQNNGV. The chain's CDR3 is CASSLGSEAFF. CDR3 DNA: TGTGCCAGCAGCTTAGGGTCAGAAGCTTTCTTT.

This rearrangement joins TRBV5-1 to TRBJ2-7; TRBD1 matches at 12 bases. The trim removed 0 bases at V and 5 bases at J, leaving 12 bases unmatched. CDR1 SGHRS and CDR2 YFSETQ come from the germline V gene. This CDR3 is 18 amino acids long. The CDR3 sequence is CASSLAGTGGLSAHEQYF. The CDR3 coding sequence is TGCGCCAGCAGCTTGGCAGGGACAGGGGGCTTGTCGGCGCACGAGCAGTACTTC.

The V call is TRBV27, the J call TRBJ2-1; D gene unclear. CDR3 length: 16 residues. V dropped 5 bases and J dropped 0 bases, with 14 bases sitting between them. Germline CDR1 MNHEY, CDR2 SMNVEV (reference sequence). The CDR3 spells CASSHRRANSYNEQFF. In nucleotides, the CDR3 is TGTGCCAGCAGTCATCGTCGGGCGAACTCCTACAATGAGCAGTTCTTC.

The chain recombines TRBV4-1 with TRBJ2-7, with D maybe TRBD2 (6 bases). The V end was cut by 7 bases, the J end by 1 base, with 17 bases between. Per germline, CDR1 MGHRA and CDR2 YSYEKL. This CDR3 region has 15 residues. CDR3 residues: CASTPTRGKSYEQYF. The DNA for the CDR3 is TGCGCCAGCACCCCGACTAGGGGTAAATCCTACGAGCAGTACTTC.

Details on this clone: A single base separates this from a much larger clone, so it may be a read error. The CDR3 DNA sequence: TGTGCCAGCAGTTACGTGAACACTGAAGCTTTCTTT. Protein: CASSYVNTEAFF. The rearrangement uses TRBV2 and TRBJ1-1; no reliable D call. Germline values: CDR1 SNHLY, CDR2 FYNNEI. The CDR3 sequence is 12 residues long. Trimming removed 5 bases from V and 0 bases from J, with 4 bases in between. Filled out from reference TRBV2 and TRBJ1-1, the complete variable domain reads EPEVTQTPSHQVTQMGQEVILRCVPISNHLYFYWYRQILGQKVEFLVSFYNNEISEKSEIFDDQFSVERPDGSNFTLKIRSTKLEDSAMYFCASSYVNTEAFFGQGTRLTVV.

The V and J genes are TRBV4-1 and TRBJ2-7; 7 bases agree with TRBD2. Germline V lookup: CDR1 MGHRA, CDR2 YSYEKL. Trimming removed 2 bases from V and 6 bases from J; junction bases left unmatched: 19. The CDR3 is 18 amino acids. CDR3 protein: CASSQHWPSGRGKGEQYF. CDR3 DNA sequence: TGCGCCAGCAGCCAACATTGGCCTAGCGGTCGGGGGAAGGGCGAGCAGTACTTC.

This clone was detected only once. The genes are TRBV30 and TRBJ2-7, with D perhaps TRBD2 (5 bases). The CDR3 is 15 residues long. V shed 0 bases and J shed 3 bases, with 15 bases lying between them. Germline V gene sequence: CDR1 GTSNPN, CDR2 SVGIG (reference sequence). The CDR3 DNA follows: TGTGCCTGGAGTGTACGCTTCCCAGCGGTCTACGAGCAGTACTTC. Its translation is CAWSVRFPAVYEQYF. The full variable domain, in which reference TRBV30 and TRBJ2-7 provide the parts outside the CDR3, is SQTIHQWPATLVQPVGSPLSLECTVEGTSNPNLYWYRQAAGRGLQLLFYSVGIGQISSEVPQNLSASRPQDRQFILSSKKLLLSDSGFYLCAWSVRFPAVYEQYFGPGTRLTVT.

A remark on this clone: In the same sample, other DNA sequences code for this CDR3. CDR3 sequence reads: CASSRRQGAYEQYF. CDR3 sequence (DNA): TGTGCCAGCAGCCGCCGACAGGGGGCCTACGAGCAGTACTTC. This chain uses TRBV27 with TRBJ2-7; 9 positions agree with TRBD1. Germline V gives CDR1 MNHEY, CDR2 SMNVEV (reference sequence). This CDR3 spans 14 amino acids. The J segment lost 2 bases and the V segment lost 6 bases, leaving 5 bases of the junction unmatched.

This chain joins TRBV19 and TRBJ1-1, with 10 bases fitting TRBD1. This CDR3 contains 15 residues. V lost 4 bases and J lost 4; bases outside the gene matches: 6. Germline V CDR1 and CDR2: LNHDA, SQIVND (reference sequence). For the CDR3, the DNA is TGTGCCAGTAGTACGCTGGACAGGGGGGGCACTGAAGCTTTCTTT. Amino acids: CASSTLDRGGTEAFF.

The chain recombines TRBV27 with TRBJ2-1; 8 bases are shared with TRBD1. This CDR3 has 16 residues. V dropped 5 bases and J dropped 1; count of bases not matched to a gene: 7. The germline gives CDR1 MNHEY, CDR2 SMNVEV (reference sequence). CDR3 sequence (DNA): TGTGCCAGCAGTCACCTCGGACAGGGTTCCTACAATGAGCAGTTCTTC. It specifies CASSHLGQGSYNEQFF.

The chain couples TRBV10-3 to TRBJ2-7, with 9 bases aligning to TRBD1. From germline, CDR1 is ENHRY and CDR2 SYGVKD. The CDR3 sequence is 13 residues long. With V trimmed by 11 bases and J by 2 bases, 7 bases remained unmatched. This CDR3 reads CASRDREAYEQYF. CDR3 in DNA: TGTGCCTCCCGGGACAGGGAGGCCTACGAGCAGTACTTC.

This clone was picked up one time. This chain connects TRBV4-2 to TRBJ2-3; D possibly corresponds to TRBD1 (6 bases). This CDR3 has 14 amino acids. CDR1 is LGHNA, CDR2 YNFKEQ, per germline. Trimming took 2 bases from V and 6 from J, leaving 12 bases between them. The CDR3 region is CASSQTGPDDTQYF. The CDR3 bases are TGTGCCAGCAGCCAAACAGGGCCGGACGATACGCAGTATTTT.

This clone was seen a single time. The DNA for the CDR3 is TGTGCCAGAGAACCAAGGGGGAGAACCTCCCTGGGGGATACGCAGTATTTT. This sequence encodes CAREPRGRTSLGDTQYF. The chain uses TRBV2 and TRBJ2-3; TRBD1 is a possible D gene (6 bases). V was trimmed by 9 bases and J by 6 bases, leaving 28 bases between them. Germline CDR1 is SNHLY and CDR2 is FYNNEI. CDR3 size: 17 residues.

V and J are TRBV19 and TRBJ1-1; 8 bases are a match to TRBD1. The CDR3 extends over 16 amino acids. Per the germline V gene, CDR1 is LNHDA and CDR2 is SQIVND (reference sequence). The V and J ends lost 6 bases and 1 base, in that order; junction bases with no gene match: 10. The CDR3 region has the DNA TGTGCCAGTAGAGAAAGGACAGGGACGGGGAACACTGAAGCTTTCTTT. It translates to CASRERTGTGNTEAFF.

CDR3 nucleotides: TGTGCCAGCAGTTACTCGAGCGGGAGGGAATCCTACGAGCAGTACTTC. It translates to CASSYSSGRESYEQYF. This chain joins TRBV6-5 and TRBJ2-7; 10 bases line up with TRBD2. This CDR3 comprises 16 residues. CDR1 MNHEY and CDR2 SVGAGI come from the germline V gene. J was trimmed by 1 base and V by 0 bases; bases with no gene match: 3.

The gene calls are TRBV7-9 and TRBJ1-2; TRBD1 might be the D (6 bases). The V and J ends lost 0 bases and 6 bases respectively, with 17 bases between them. CDR3 length: 16 residues. Per the germline V gene, CDR1 is SEHNR and CDR2 is FQNEAQ (reference sequence). The CDR3 reads CASSLAQPGTPHGYTF. The CDR3 nucleotides are TGTGCCAGCAGCTTAGCCCAACCCGGGACACCTCATGGCTACACCTTC.

In the case of this clone: This sample also contains other DNA sequences that code for the same CDR3. CDR3 coding DNA: TGTGCCAGCAGCTCCCCAGGGACCGGGGAGCTGTTTTTT. Translation: CASSSPGTGELFF. The gene calls are TRBV7-9 and TRBJ2-2; perhaps TRBD1 as D (5 bases). The CDR3 loop spans 13 amino acids. Germline V gene sequence: CDR1 SEHNR, CDR2 FQNEAQ (reference sequence). V gave up 4 bases and J gave up 5 bases, with 8 bases separating them. Supplemented by reference TRBV7-9 and TRBJ2-2, the full variable domain reads DTGVSQNPRHKITKRGQNVTFRCDPISEHNRLYWYRQTLGQGPEFLTYFQNEAQLEKSRLLSDRFSAERPKGSFSTLEIQRTEQGDSAMYLCASSSPGTGELFFGEGSRLTVL.

The V call is TRBV5-1, the J call TRBJ2-7, with 9 bases fitting TRBD2. Germline trimming cut 4 bases from V and 2 bases from J; bases unmatched to any gene: 4. The V gene's germline CDR1 is SGHRS and CDR2 YFSETQ. There are 14 residues in the CDR3. CDR3 sequence: CASSPGGGAYEQYF. In DNA, the CDR3 is TGCGCCAGCAGCCCGGGCGGGGGGGCCTACGAGCAGTACTTC.

The V call is TRBV28, the J call TRBJ2-2, with 14 bases matching TRBD2. The CDR3 extends over 17 amino acids. Per germline, CDR1 MDHEN and CDR2 SYDVKM. The V and J ends lost 5 bases and 3 bases, in that order; junction bases with no gene match: 5. This chain's CDR3 is CASSTTSGRADTGELFF. The CDR3 DNA reads as TGTGCCAGCAGTACGACTAGCGGGAGGGCCGACACCGGGGAGCTGTTTTTT.

About this clone: The junction and the germline gene differ at one end; a read error may be behind it. The chain joins TRBV7-8 to TRBJ2-1, with TRBD2 matching 7 bases. Germline values: CDR1 SGHVS, CDR2 FQNEAQ. The CDR3 runs 17 residues. CDR3 region: CASRLEHSAGVYNEQFF. DNA for the CDR3: TGTGCCAGCAGATTAGAACATTCGGCGGGAGTCTACAATGAGCAGTTCTTC.